This is a list of T cell receptor beta chains from one sample in a study of cytomegalovirus exposure and HLA in healthy donors. Profiled with immunoSEQ multiplex PCR; TCRdb holds only in-frame clones, not every one. The repertoire includes some 150,000 clones, approximately 80% of them detected once, and more than 1.5% sits in the top ten. The sequenced sample was PBMCs. These receptor sequences come from a woman aged 18 to 35 in good health and CMV-seronegative. Each CDR3 is given with its conserved first and last residue. The order of the fields is clone size, D gene, V gene, J gene, CDR3 protein, CDR3 DNA. The D gene is left open where the match is weak. The size entry is marked missing in some rows and otherwise reads once, few, many or a size class.

.,TRBD1,TRBV7-6,TRBJ2-5,CASSLGRGQETQYF,TGTGCCAGCAGCTTAGGCAGGGGGCAGGAGACCCAGTACTTC
.,.,TRBV7-9,TRBJ2-1,CASSLAGAYNEQFF,TGTGCCAGCAGCCTTGCCGGGGCCTACAATGAGCAGTTCTTC
.,TRBD1,TRBV19,TRBJ1-1,CASSLGQGLNTEAFF,TGTGCCAGTAGTCTCGGACAGGGCCTGAACACTGAAGCTTTCTTT
.,TRBD1,TRBV18,TRBJ1-1,CASSPIQGADTEAFF,TGTGCCAGCTCACCAATTCAGGGGGCGGACACTGAAGCTTTCTTT
.,.,TRBV27,TRBJ1-1,CASSKNTEAFF,TGTGCCAGCAGCAAGAACACTGAAGCTTTCTTT
.,.,TRBV6-5,TRBJ1-2,CASSVLNYGYTF,TGTGCCAGCAGTGTTCTAAACTATGGCTACACCTTC
.,.,TRBV28,TRBJ2-7,CATTKQGSSYEQYF,TGTGCCACCACCAAACAGGGAAGCTCCTACGAGCAGTACTTC
.,.,TRBV15,TRBJ1-6,CATSRVRGIGYNSPLHF,TGTGCCACCAGCAGAGTCAGGGGAATAGGCTATAATTCACCCCTCCACTTT
.,.,TRBV7-7,TRBJ2-5,CASSSGEIQTQYF,TGTGCTAGCAGCTCCGGAGAGATTCAGACCCAGTACTTC
.,TRBD1,TRBV19,TRBJ1-1,CASSSRGRIPEAFF,TGTGCCAGTAGTAGCAGGGGGAGGATCCCTGAAGCTTTCTTT
.,TRBD1,TRBV6-5,TRBJ1-3,CASSRDRRGGNTIYF,TGTGCCAGCAGCCGGGACAGAAGAGGAGGAAACACCATATATTTT
.,.,TRBV7-8,TRBJ1-2,CASSLQGVDGYTF,TGTGCCAGCAGCTTACAGGGTGTGGATGGCTACACCTTC
once,TRBD2,TRBV6-1,TRBJ2-5,CASKRLAGRQETQYF,TGTGCCAGCAAAAGACTAGCGGGGCGGCAAGAGACCCAGTACTTC
.,TRBD1,TRBV2,TRBJ1-2,CAIRTGLNYGYTF,TGTGCCATCCGGACAGGGCTAAACTATGGCTACACCTTC
.,.,TRBV15,TRBJ2-3,CATSRGEASTDTQYF,TGTGCCACCAGCAGAGGCGAGGCTAGCACAGATACGCAGTATTTT
.,TRBD1,TRBV6-1,TRBJ2-5,CASRDRGSPLETQYF,TGTGCCAGCAGAGACAGGGGTTCGCCACTGGAGACCCAGTACTTC
.,TRBD1,TRBV2,TRBJ1-4,CASRGQRATNEKLFF,TGTGCCAGCAGGGGACAGCGTGCAACTAATGAAAAACTGTTTTTT
.,TRBD2,TRBV10-3,TRBJ2-3,CAISDIRGRETDTQYF,TGTGCCATCAGTGACATCCGGGGGAGGGAGACAGATACGCAGTATTTT
.,.,TRBV11-2,TRBJ1-1,CASSLATVSEAFF,TGTGCCAGCAGCTTAGCAACAGTGAGTGAAGCTTTCTTT
once,.,TRBV2,TRBJ1-5,CASSEAPWAEGNQPQHF,TGTGCCAGCAGTGAAGCACCCTGGGCGGAGGGCAATCAGCCCCAGCATTTT
.,TRBD2,TRBV5-1,TRBJ2-3,CASSLDPSGGITDTQYF,TGCGCCAGCAGCTTGGATCCTAGCGGGGGAATCACAGATACGCAGTATTTT
few,.,TRBV29-1,TRBJ2-3,CSVVPFTGVDTQYF,TGCAGCGTGGTCCCATTCACAGGTGTGGATACGCAGTATTTT
.,.,TRBV5-1,TRBJ2-5,CASSLYYLETQYF,TGCGCCAGCAGCTTGTACTACCTGGAGACCCAGTACTTC
.,TRBD1,TRBV5-5,TRBJ2-3,CASSLGGGWDTQYF,TGTGCCAGCAGCTTGGGAGGGGGCTGGGATACGCAGTATTTT
.,TRBD1,TRBV13,TRBJ2-7,CASSLRDRGAEQYF,TGTGCCAGCAGCTTAAGGGACAGGGGTGCCGAGCAGTACTTC
.,TRBD1,TRBV5-1,TRBJ2-7,CASSLGGTGAYEQYF,TGCGCCAGCAGCTTGGGGGGGACAGGGGCCTACGAGCAGTACTTC
.,TRBD2,TRBV19,TRBJ2-3,CASSPGGGTDTQYF,TGTGCCAGTAGTCCCGGGGGGGGCACTGATACGCAGTATTTT
few,TRBD1,TRBV9,TRBJ1-4,CASSVTGGREKLFF,TGTGCCAGCAGCGTAACAGGGGGGCGCGAAAAACTGTTTTTT
few,.,TRBV29-1,TRBJ1-5,CSVQVYSNQPQHF,TGCAGCGTTCAAGTCTATAGCAATCAGCCCCAGCATTTT
few,TRBD2,TRBV11-2,TRBJ2-5,CASSKGLAGGGGTQYF,TGTGCCAGCAGCAAGGGACTAGCGGGGGGGGGCGGGACCCAGTACTTC
few,.,TRBV6-6,TRBJ1-3,CASSQNLDSSGNTIYF,TGTGCCAGCAGCCAGAACCTCGACAGCTCTGGAAACACCATATATTTT
.,.,TRBV5-1,TRBJ2-7,CASSLGGGTYEQYF,TGCGCCAGCAGCTTGGGGGGCGGGACCTACGAGCAGTACTTC
once,.,TRBV5-1,TRBJ2-1,CASRPRDFLRNEQFF,TGCGCCAGCCGACCCCGGGACTTCCTCCGCAATGAGCAGTTCTTC
.,TRBD1,TRBV6-1,TRBJ1-2,CATSGTGADGYTF,TGTGCCACCTCCGGGACAGGGGCGGATGGCTACACCTTC
.,.,TRBV29-1,TRBJ1-1,CSAKAPGGNTEAFF,TGCAGCGCAAAAGCCCCGGGAGGGAACACTGAAGCTTTCTTT
few,TRBD2,TRBV5-4,TRBJ2-1,CASSLVSGGPYNEQFF,TGTGCCAGCAGCTTGGTTAGCGGGGGACCCTACAATGAGCAGTTCTTC
.,.,TRBV18,TRBJ2-5,CASSLGLQETQYF,TGTGCCAGCTCACTCGGACTACAAGAGACCCAGTACTTC
.,.,TRBV6-4,TRBJ2-1,CASSDEAQGTNEQFF,TGTGCCAGCAGTGACGAGGCTCAGGGGACGAATGAGCAGTTCTTC
.,.,TRBV5-1,TRBJ2-7,CASSLEREPYEQYF,TGCGCCAGCAGCTTAGAGAGAGAACCCTACGAGCAGTACTTC
.,.,TRBV5-1,TRBJ1-1,CASSLDSRNSYEAFF,TGCGCCAGCAGCTTGGATAGTAGAAACAGTTATGAAGCTTTCTTT
.,TRBD1,TRBV10-3,TRBJ1-2,CAISAGGADGYTF,TGTGCCATCAGTGCAGGGGGCGCGGATGGCTACACCTTC
.,.,TRBV6-5,TRBJ1-3,CASRTGQGKGNTIYF,TGTGCCAGCAGAACTGGGCAGGGAAAAGGAAACACCATATATTTT
.,.,TRBV6-5,TRBJ1-1,CASSYETPYTEAFF,TGTGCCAGCAGTTACGAGACTCCTTACACTGAAGCTTTCTTT
few,.,TRBV6-1,TRBJ1-5,CASRNHPLGGQPQHF,TGTGCCAGCAGAAATCATCCCTTGGGAGGTCAGCCCCAGCATTTT
.,.,TRBV6-5,TRBJ1-4,CASSEWPDEKLFF,TGTGCCAGCAGTGAATGGCCAGATGAAAAACTGTTTTTT